These 31 T cell receptor beta chains were all obtained from the same sample, sequenced in a study of OX40 agonist ivuxolimab in advanced cancers. Generated by immunoSEQ multiplex PCR, the TCRdb table keeps only in-frame clones and is missing some. The table includes 75,000 to 100,000 clones, approximately 88% detected once. The sample in question was CD4+ or CD8+ T cells sorted from blood, obtained in a trial of the OX40 agonist ivuxolimab. The receptors come from an adult with an advanced solid tumor such as melanoma, head and neck, liver or kidney cancer.

The V and J genes are TRBV6-5 and TRBJ1-6, with no clear D. V was pared by 3 bases and J by 9 bases, with 6 bases between. Germline V lookup: CDR1 MNHEY, CDR2 SVGAGI. The CDR3 runs to 12 residues. The CDR3 protein is CASSYGVSPLHF. Written as DNA, the CDR3 is TGTGCCAGCAGTTATGGGGTTTCACCCCTCCACTTT.

The chain carries TRBV7-2 and TRBJ1-2; D is ambiguous. Trimming cost V 0 bases and J 4 bases, with 6 bases left between them. Germline V CDR1 and CDR2: SGHTA, FQGNSA. The CDR3 is 13 residues long. CDR3 amino acids: CASSLARFYGYTF. The CDR3 DNA follows: TGTGCCAGCAGCTTAGCGAGGTTCTATGGCTACACCTTC.

The J gene is TRBJ2-2, the V gene TRBV7-2; D gene ambiguous. Looked up from germline, CDR1 is SGHTA and CDR2 is FQGNSA. The CDR3 runs to 14 residues. V lost 5 bases, J lost 1 base, and 8 bases lay in between. The CDR3, as DNA: TGTGCCAGCAGCCGGGCCATGAACACCGGGGAGCTGTTTTTT. This encodes CASSRAMNTGELFF.

The J gene is TRBJ2-5, the V gene TRBV6-5; either TRBD1 or TRBD2 may supply D (6 bases each). The V end lost 6 bases, the J end lost 5 bases, and 10 bases lay between the germline ends. The germline V gene encodes CDR1 MNHEY and CDR2 SVGAGI. This CDR3 is built from 12 residues. The CDR3 region has the DNA TGTGCCAGCAGGAGGGGGGCGGAGACCCAGTACTTC. This gives the protein CASRRGAETQYF.

V gene TRBV19 combines with J gene TRBJ2-5; D unclear. The germline V and J ends were trimmed by 3 bases and 4 bases, with 9 bases remaining between them. The CDR3 is 13 amino acids. Germline V gene data show CDR1 as LNHDA and CDR2 as SQIVND (reference sequence). CDR3: CASSMSAPETQYF. In DNA form, the CDR3 reads TGTGCCAGTAGTATGAGCGCCCCAGAGACCCAGTACTTC.

The chain joins TRBV6-5 to TRBJ2-7, with TRBD1 matching over 8 bases. Unmatched junction bases numbered 5, after V lost 0 bases and J lost 1 base. The CDR3 is 16 residues long. Germline V gives CDR1 MNHEY, CDR2 SVGAGI. CDR3 sequence (DNA): TGTGCCAGCAGTTACTCGTGGACAGGGCAATCCTACGAGCAGTACTTC. Translation gives CASSYSWTGQSYEQYF.

The gene calls are TRBV7-6 and TRBJ2-5, with D hard to call. In germline, CDR1 is SGHVS, CDR2 FNYEAQ. V gave up 5 bases and J gave up 5 bases, with 15 bases separating them. The CDR3 runs 14 residues. The CDR3 loop is CASSPGPLTETQYF. CDR3 nucleotides: TGTGCCAGCAGCCCCGGACCCCTTACGGAGACCCAGTACTTC. The complete variable domain, with remaining parts taken from reference TRBV7-6 and TRBJ2-5, reads GAGVSQSPRYKVTKRGQDVALRCDPISGHVSLYWYRQALGQGPEFLTYFNYEAQQDKSGLPNDRFSAERPEGSISTLTIQRTEQRDSAMYRCASSPGPLTETQYFGPGTRLLVL.

This chain joins TRBV5-1 and TRBJ2-2; D perhaps matches TRBD1 (5 bases). Per the germline V gene, CDR1 is SGHRS and CDR2 is YFSETQ. V gave up 4 bases and J gave up 6 bases, with 16 bases separating them. The CDR3 totals 15 residues. Here the CDR3 reads CASSLTETEAGELFF. DNA for the CDR3: TGCGCCAGCAGCCTAACAGAGACAGAAGCCGGGGAGCTGTTTTTT.

J is TRBJ2-5 and V is TRBV29-1, with 9 nucleotides matching TRBD1. The ends lost 3 bases at V and 4 bases at J; junction bases unmatched: 6. Germline CDR1 SQVTM, CDR2 ANQGSEA. The CDR3 length is 14 residues. The CDR3 region has the DNA TGCAGCGTTGAGGGGGGACAGGGAGGAGAGACCCAGTACTTC. Its translation is CSVEGGQGGETQYF.

This clone was found once. The chain combines TRBV28 with TRBJ1-5, with a tentative D call TRBD1 (6 bases). The V gene lost 6 bases and the J gene lost 1 base, with 13 bases spanning the gap. CDR3 size: 15 residues. Germline V lookup: CDR1 MDHEN, CDR2 SYDVKM. CDR3 DNA: TGTGCCAGCAGCCGGGACACGGTGAGCAATCAGCCCCAGCATTTT. As protein: CASSRDTVSNQPQHF.

This clone has a handful of counts. J is TRBJ1-6 and V is TRBV28, with TRBD1 matching over 8 bases. Unmatched junction bases numbered 12, after V lost 2 bases and J lost 9 bases. CDR3 size: 17 residues. CDR1 MDHEN and CDR2 SYDVKM come from the germline V gene. CDR3: CASSLDQGAADRSPLHF. The CDR3 nucleotides read TGTGCCAGCAGTTTAGACCAGGGGGCCGCCGACCGTTCACCCCTCCACTTT.

The chain uses TRBV4-1 and TRBJ2-1, with 10 bases that match TRBD2. V shed 3 bases and J 5 bases; nucleotides not matched to a gene: 10. Germline-derived CDR1 and CDR2 are MGHRA and YSYEKL. CDR3 length: 17 amino acids. CDR3: CASSQSRAGGSDNEQFF. CDR3 bases: TGCGCCAGCAGCCAGTCGAGAGCGGGGGGGTCCGACAATGAGCAGTTCTTC.

In this sample, this clone turned up once. The V gene is TRBV7-3, the J gene TRBJ2-7, with TRBD2 as a possible D gene (6 bases). CDR3 length: 14 amino acids. Per the germline V gene, CDR1 is SGHTA and CDR2 is FQGTGA. The V and J ends lost 5 bases and 0 bases respectively, with 11 bases between them. The CDR3 nucleotides are TGTGCCAGCAGCCGGGACTCCAGCTCCTACGAGCAGTACTTC. Encoded protein: CASSRDSSSYEQYF.

This clone was seen only a few times. The chain uses TRBV6-1 and TRBJ2-7; D call uncertain. Germline V gene sequence: CDR1 MNHNS, CDR2 SASEGT. Trimming took off 6 bases at V and 0 bases at J, with 6 bases between the two ends. The CDR3 has 12 amino acids. This CDR3 reads CASRRYSYEQYV. The CDR3 bases are TGTGCCAGCAGACGGTACTCCTACGAGCAGTACGTC.

The chain couples TRBV5-1 to TRBJ1-1, with a possible D match to TRBD1 (6 bases). Trimming pared 4 bases from V and 3 bases from J, leaving 19 bases between. The germline gives CDR1 SGHRS, CDR2 YFSETQ. CDR3 length equals 16 residues. In DNA, the CDR3 is TGCGCCAGCAGCCAAACTCCCACAGGGTTGGACACTGAAGCTTTCTTT. Translating it yields CASSQTPTGLDTEAFF.

This chain connects TRBV29-1 to TRBJ1-5; TRBD1 might be the D (5 bases). The ends were cut back, 3 bases at V and 9 bases at J, with 15 bases in the middle. This CDR3 has 13 residues. Germline values: CDR1 SQVTM, CDR2 ANQGSEA. The DNA of the CDR3 is TGCAGCGTTGAGACAGCCGGCTCGGGGCCCCAGCATTTT. As protein: CSVETAGSGPQHF.

This clone was counted only a few times. The CDR3 sequence: CASMGQTYGYTF. The CDR3 DNA follows: TGTGCCAGCATGGGGCAGACATATGGCTACACCTTC. The rearrangement uses TRBV25-1 and TRBJ1-2; possibly TRBD1 for D (5 bases). Germline lookup yields CDR1 MGHDK and CDR2 SYGVNS. Trimming cost V 7 bases and J 5 bases, with 11 bases left between them. The CDR3 spans 12 residues.

The chain couples TRBV19 to TRBJ1-6; TRBD1 is a possible D gene (5 bases). Germline loops: CDR1 LNHDA, CDR2 SQIVND (reference sequence). V was clipped by 7 bases and J by 1 base, with 11 bases between them. The CDR3 is made up of 15 amino acids. The CDR3 DNA reads as TGTGCCAGTAAGAGGGGTGCTTCCTATAATTCACCCCTCCACTTT. Translated: CASKRGASYNSPLHF.

The V gene is TRBV7-9, the J gene TRBJ2-7; TRBD1 is a possible D gene (6 bases). CDR1 is SEHNR, CDR2 FQNEAQ, per germline (reference sequence). V lost 5 bases to trimming and J lost 0 bases, with 11 bases between them. The length of the CDR3 is 14 residues. The CDR3 is CASSQGQSSYEQYF. CDR3 DNA sequence: TGTGCCAGCAGCCAAGGACAGAGCTCCTACGAGCAGTACTTC.

J is TRBJ1-2 and V is TRBV5-1; D not resolved. Trimming shortened V by 0 bases and J by 4 bases, and 7 bases separated the two germline ends. This CDR3 region has 13 residues. CDR1 SGHRS and CDR2 YFSETQ come from the germline V gene. CDR3 loop: CASSLDNVYGYTF. The CDR3 nucleotides are TGCGCCAGCAGCTTGGACAATGTCTATGGCTACACCTTC.

The chain has TRBV9 and TRBJ1-4, with 7 bases identical to TRBD1. The CDR3 has 15 amino acids. CDR1 and CDR2 (germline): SGDLS, YYNGEE. The trim removed 4 bases at V and 8 bases at J, leaving 11 bases unmatched. The CDR3 here is CASSRYRDSKEKLFF. The CDR3 DNA follows: TGTGCCAGCAGCCGTTACCGGGACAGTAAAGAAAAACTGTTTTTT.

The chain links TRBV5-4 to TRBJ2-3; D unclear. Per germline, CDR1 SGHNT and CDR2 YYREEE (reference sequence). This CDR3 region has 13 residues. Trimming shortened V by 2 bases and J by 5 bases, and 9 bases separated the two germline ends. Here the CDR3 DNA reads TGTGCCAGCAGCTTAGATCTGGTAGATACGCAGTATTTT. Protein product: CASSLDLVDTQYF.

The rearrangement joins TRBV6-6 to TRBJ1-4, with 8 bases fitting TRBD1. V shed 2 bases, J shed 8 bases, and the junction held 7 bases outside the gene matches. The CDR3 runs 15 residues. The germline V gene encodes CDR1 MNHNY and CDR2 SVGAGI (reference sequence). CDR3 sequence: CASSYHTGQGEKLFF. Written as DNA, the CDR3 is TGTGCCAGCAGTTACCACACCGGACAGGGAGAAAAACTGTTTTTT.

The chain carries TRBV2 and TRBJ1-3; D uncertain. CDR1 SNHLY and CDR2 FYNNEI come from the germline V gene. V dropped 3 bases and J dropped 0 bases, with 6 bases sitting between them. This CDR3 region has 14 residues. The CDR3 sequence is CASSDGRSGNTIYF. CDR3 sequence (DNA): TGTGCCAGCAGTGATGGCCGCTCTGGAAACACCATATATTTT.

The chain couples TRBV7-8 to TRBJ1-6; 10 bases are a match to TRBD1. CDR1 and CDR2 from the germline V gene are SGHVS and FQNEAQ. The junction had 15 bases not matched to a gene; V was cut back by 4 bases and J by 9 bases. The CDR3 spans 18 residues. The CDR3 sequence: CASSSGTGARLLVSPLHF. In DNA, the CDR3 is TGTGCCAGCAGCTCGGGGACAGGGGCGAGGTTGTTAGTTTCACCCCTCCACTTT.

CDR3: CASTFNARTVNTEAFF. CDR3 nucleotide sequence: TGTGCCAGCACCTTCAATGCCCGCACAGTGAACACTGAAGCTTTCTTT. The chain employs TRBV7-2 and TRBJ1-1; unclear D gene. The CDR3 loop spans 16 amino acids. In germline, CDR1 is SGHTA, CDR2 FQGNSA. Trimming removed 7 bases at V and 0 bases at J, with 18 bases between.

This chain connects TRBV5-6 to TRBJ2-5, with TRBD2 identical over 7 bases. CDR1 SGHDT and CDR2 YYEEEE come from the germline V gene. Trimming took 3 bases from V and 5 from J; bases not matched to a gene: 10. The CDR3 runs to 15 residues. The CDR3 DNA is TGTGCCAGCAGCTCGGGCTATGGGGGAGGGGAGACCCAGTACTTC. It translates to CASSSGYGGGETQYF. The full variable domain, with the rest looked up from reference TRBV5-6 and TRBJ2-5, is DAGVTQSPTHLIKTRGQQVTLRCSPKSGHDTVSWYQQALGQGPQFIFQYYEEEERQRGNFPDRFSGHQFPNYSSELNVNALLLGDSALYLCASSSGYGGGETQYFGPGTRLLVL.

This clone occurred a few times. The chain is built from TRBV28 and TRBJ1-2, with D possibly TRBD1 on 6 matching bases. The CDR3 runs to 13 residues. The V gene's germline CDR1 is MDHEN and CDR2 SYDVKM. V lost 3 bases and J 4 bases, leaving 9 bases between the germline ends. Here the CDR3 DNA reads TGTGCCAGCAGTTTGAGGGGGGCCTATGGCTACACCTTC. It is translated as CASSLRGAYGYTF.

The chain has TRBV18 and TRBJ1-5, with 7 bases that match TRBD1. This CDR3 is built from 15 residues. V trimming: 6 bases; J trimming: 2 bases; junction bases outside the gene matches: 7. Per germline, CDR1 KGHSH and CDR2 LQKENI. CDR3 sequence reads: CASSLDREGNQPQHF. CDR3 nucleotides: TGTGCCAGCTCTCTCGACAGGGAAGGCAATCAGCCCCAGCATTTT.

This chain uses TRBV7-9 with TRBJ1-2; D is possibly TRBD1 (5 bases). The CDR3 is 14 amino acids. Germline V gene data show CDR1 as SEHNR and CDR2 as FQNEAQ (reference sequence). The V gene lost 5 bases and the J gene lost 3 bases, with 13 bases spanning the gap. CDR3 coding DNA: TGTGCCAGCAGCCGGACGGTACAGGACTATGGCTACACCTTC. Amino acid sequence: CASSRTVQDYGYTF.

V usage is TRBV15 and J usage is TRBJ1-3; D gene unclear. This CDR3 is built from 14 residues. The V and J ends lost 1 base and 8 bases respectively, with 12 bases between them. Germline lookup yields CDR1 LNHNV and CDR2 YYDKDF (reference sequence). The CDR3 DNA reads TGTGCCACCAGCAGAGGGTCGTCGGAATACACCATATATTTT. This sequence encodes CATSRGSSEYTIYF.